This TCR beta chain was recorded in a study of blood T cell repertoires in COVID-19. Across the whole study: Acute and convalescent COVID-19 samples came from the United States, Italy and Spain.

Germline-derived CDR1 and CDR2 are MDHEN and SYDVKM. The CDR3 has 15 residues. V was clipped by 6 bases and J by 0 bases; unmatched bases: 6. Source study methods: Amplification from reference gene primers served as the basis for estimated nucleated cell counts. Some clones are missing from TCRdb's copy, which holds only in-frame ones; the method was immunoSEQ multiplex PCR. V and J calls and clone size are as listed in that table; D and trimming were resolved from the DNA. The table records about 220,000 clones, roughly 80% of them present only once. Specimen: peripheral blood. The clonotype was recovered from a woman in her twenties or thirties who had recovered from COVID-19. V usage is TRBV28 and J usage is TRBJ2-7, with TRBD1 matching over 9 bases. CDR3 region: CASRGTGRSSYEQYF. For the CDR3, the DNA is TGTGCCAGCAGGGGGACAGGGCGGAGCTCCTACGAGCAGTACTTC.